The 17 T cell receptor beta chains listed next were all sequenced from one sample in a study of T-cell memory formation after mild COVID-19. TCRdb passed the 5' RACE reads through MiXCR, listing each CDR3 protein once. The repertoire holds under 600,000 distinct CDR3 sequences, with 20% to 25% as singletons. The sample consisted of PBMCs or a T cell subset sorted from them (not recorded which). The receptor source for this set is an adult woman who had mild COVID-19 (a few samples of this study predate the infection). Cell type and time point are not known.

This chain links TRBV11-2 with TRBJ2-3; TRBD1 might be the D (6 bases). V lost 0 bases and J lost 1, with 11 bases in between. CDR3 length equals 16 residues. The germline gives CDR1 SGHAT, CDR2 FQNNGV. Here the CDR3 DNA reads TGTGCCAGCAGCTTAGATAGTTCAGGGGGCACAGATACGCAGTATTTT. Encoded protein: CASSLDSSGGTDTQYF.

The rearrangement links TRBV5-6 to TRBJ2-7; 7 bases match TRBD1. The CDR3 is 15 amino acids. Germline loops: CDR1 SGHDT, CDR2 YYEEEE. The V gene end was trimmed by 4 bases and the J gene end by 3 bases; junction bases not matched to a gene: 10. DNA for the CDR3: TGTGCCAGCAGCATTGAGTCGACAGGGATCTACGAGCAGTACTTC. This translates into CASSIESTGIYEQYF.

V is TRBV6-5 and J is TRBJ2-2; tentative D call: TRBD2 (5 bases). The V gene lost 8 bases and the J gene lost 7 bases, with 17 bases spanning the gap. CDR1 MNHEY and CDR2 SVGAGI come from the germline V gene. The CDR3 contains 14 residues. The CDR3 loop reads CASQGSGRVGELFF. The DNA of the CDR3 is TGTGCCAGCCAAGGCAGCGGTCGGGTCGGGGAGCTGTTTTTT.

J is TRBJ1-1 and V is TRBV19; D uncertain. Between the trimmed V and J ends, which lost 1 base and 5 bases, there was a span of 8 bases. Per germline, CDR1 LNHDA and CDR2 SQIVND (reference sequence). The CDR3 has 13 amino acids. CDR3 residues: CASSIVGGTEAFF. The DNA for the CDR3 is TGTGCCAGTAGTATAGTCGGCGGTACTGAAGCTTTCTTT.

This clonotype was seen a single time. The chain has TRBV4-1 and TRBJ2-3; TRBD2 matches 8 bases. V trimming: 1 base; J trimming: 3 bases; junction bases outside the gene matches: 6. Germline loops: CDR1 MGHRA, CDR2 YSYEKL. The CDR3 is 16 amino acids. The CDR3 coding sequence is TGCGCCAGCAGCCAAGCATGGCGGGGGGTTACAGATACGCAGTATTTT. Amino acids: CASSQAWRGVTDTQYF.

In this sample, this clonotype turned up a few times. The V and J genes are TRBV7-9 and TRBJ1-4; tentative D call: TRBD1 (6 bases). CDR1 is SEHNR and CDR2 is FQNEAQ in the germline V gene (reference sequence). Deletions cut 3 bases from V and 5 bases from J, with 13 bases between. This CDR3 contains 15 residues. CDR3 nucleotides: TGTGCCAGCAGCTTCGAAGGAGGGGGAAATGAAAAACTGTTTTTT. It codes for CASSFEGGGNEKLFF.

This clonotype has only a few counts. The J gene is TRBJ1-1, the V gene TRBV6-2 or TRBV6-3, with unresolved D. V lost 2 bases and J 0 bases, leaving 10 bases between the germline ends. The CDR3 is 15 residues long. Germline V gene lookup returns CDR1 MNHEY and CDR2 SVGEGT. CDR3 DNA: TGTGCCAGCAGTTACGATCGAGAAATGAACACTGAAGCTTTCTTT. It translates to CASSYDREMNTEAFF.

This clonotype came up a few times. This rearrangement joins TRBV28 to TRBJ2-2; no definite D call. CDR3 length equals 14 residues. Looked up from germline, CDR1 is MDHEN and CDR2 is SYDVKM. V lost 3 bases and J 3 bases, leaving 8 bases between the germline ends. CDR3 coding DNA: TGTGCCAGCAGTTTCGTCCGAGACACCGGGGAGCTGTTTTTT. Its protein is CASSFVRDTGELFF.

This clonotype was seen only a few times. The genes are TRBV7-2 and TRBJ2-7; 10 bases line up with TRBD2. This CDR3 is 16 amino acids long. The germline gives CDR1 SGHTA, CDR2 FQGNSA. V lost 5 bases to trimming and J lost 3 bases; unmatched junction nucleotides: 10. CDR3 sequence: CASSATKLAGFYEQYF. The DNA of the CDR3 is TGTGCCAGCAGCGCCACAAAACTAGCGGGGTTCTACGAGCAGTACTTC.

This clonotype was detected a few times. The chain is built from TRBV29-1 and TRBJ2-7; D unresolved. The CDR3 is made up of 10 amino acids. Deletions cut 6 bases from V and 1 base from J, with 4 bases between. In germline, CDR1 is SQVTM, CDR2 ANQGSEA. CDR3 sequence (DNA): TGCAGCGTAATATCCTACGAGCAGTACTTC. It yields the protein CSVISYEQYF.

The rearrangement joins TRBV5-1 to TRBJ2-5; 7 positions agree with TRBD2. Germline V lookup: CDR1 SGHRS, CDR2 YFSETQ. The CDR3 totals 14 residues. Trimming at V came to 7 bases and at J to 5 bases, leaving 11 bases not matched to a gene. The CDR3: CASSVAGRPETQYF. The CDR3 nucleotides are TGCGCCAGCTCCGTAGCGGGCCGCCCCGAGACCCAGTACTTC.

This clonotype was seen more than once but under ten times. The chain combines TRBV10-3 with TRBJ1-1, with TRBD1 matching 7 bases. V shed 6 bases and J 2 bases; nucleotides not matched to a gene: 3. CDR3 length equals 13 residues. Germline-derived CDR1 and CDR2 are ENHRY and SYGVKD. This CDR3 reads CAIRDRINTEAFF. For the CDR3, the DNA is TGTGCCATCAGGGACAGGATCAACACTGAAGCTTTCTTT.

The rearrangement uses TRBV20-1 and TRBJ1-2, with a possible D match to TRBD1 (5 bases). Germline CDR1 is DFQATT and CDR2 is SNEGSKA (reference sequence). The CDR3 loop spans 13 amino acids. Trimming took off 3 bases at V and 5 bases at J, with 13 bases between the two ends. The CDR3: CSASRRDRYGYTF. In nucleotides, the CDR3 is TGCAGTGCTAGCCGCAGGGACCGGTATGGCTACACCTTC.

This sequence joins TRBV24-1 and TRBJ2-1, with 8 nucleotides matching TRBD2. CDR1 is KGHDR, CDR2 SFDVKD, per germline. J gave up 0 bases and V 3 bases, and 3 bases lay outside the gene matches. There are 16 residues in the CDR3. CDR3 in DNA: TGTGCCACCAGTGATCTTAGCGGGAACTCCTACAATGAGCAGTTCTTC. Translation gives CATSDLSGNSYNEQFF.

The chain combines TRBV7-6 with TRBJ2-3; TRBD2 aligns across 7 bases. The CDR3 runs 15 residues. Germline-derived CDR1 and CDR2 are SGHVS and FNYEAQ. Unmatched junction bases numbered 4, after V lost 2 bases and J lost 2 bases. CDR3 protein: CASSLPLAATDTQYF. CDR3 DNA sequence: TGTGCCAGCAGCTTACCCCTAGCGGCCACAGATACGCAGTATTTT.

This chain uses TRBV14 with TRBJ2-2, with D hard to call. V shed 0 bases and J shed 4 bases, with 12 bases lying between them. From germline, CDR1 is SGHDN and CDR2 FVKESK. The CDR3 runs 16 residues. CDR3 nucleotides: TGTGCCAGCAGCCAAGATCAAGGGTTGGGCACCGGGGAGCTGTTTTTT. Protein product: CASSQDQGLGTGELFF.

This chain links TRBV9 with TRBJ2-5; D remains unclear. Germline-derived CDR1 and CDR2 are SGDLS and YYNGEE. The V and J ends lost 0 bases and 3 bases respectively, with 6 bases between them. There are 13 residues in the CDR3. This CDR3 reads CASSVVGEETQYF. The DNA for the CDR3 is TGTGCCAGCAGCGTAGTTGGGGAAGAGACCCAGTACTTC.